This TCR beta chain derives from a study of T cells in Graves' hyperthyroidism and ophthalmopathy. Study results and caveats: In blood, most of the thyroid clonotypes expanded above 0.001 were also present.

What was amplified from RNA transcripts were TCR beta CDR3 regions. First-round RT-PCR targeting the TCR CDR3 was performed with the HTBI primer set. TCRdb independently ran MiXCR on the multiplex PCR reads; one entry per CDR3 protein. The sample has under 550,000 distinct CDR3 sequences, 20% seen once. Exclusion of patients followed from uncontrolled infection, other autoimmune disease, pregnancy or lactation. Every diagnosis used clinical symptoms, serum thyroxine and TRAb, thyroid ultrasound and orbital computed tomography. The authors took PBMCs from 10 ml fresh peripheral blood. This clonotype has a count of ten or more. Its antigen remains unidentified. Specimen: blood. The receptor comes from a man aged 35 to 55 with Graves' ophthalmopathy.

The CDR3 loop reads CASSLGGDYGYTF. DNA of the CDR3: TGTGCCAGCAGCTTAGGAGGGGACTATGGCTACACCTTC. The chain uses TRBV11-2 and TRBJ1-2, with D possibly matching TRBD1 (5 bases). V lost 1 base and J lost 3, with 6 bases in between. The germline V gene has CDR1 SGHAT and CDR2 FQNNGV. This CDR3 is built from 13 residues. Based on the CDR3 plus reference TRBV11-2 and TRBJ1-2, the full variable domain is EAGVAQSPRYKIIEKRQSVAFWCNPISGHATLYWYQQILGQGPKLLIQFQNNGVVDDSQLPKDRFSAERLKGVDSTLKIQPAKLEDSAVYLCASSLGGDYGYTFGSGTRLTVV.